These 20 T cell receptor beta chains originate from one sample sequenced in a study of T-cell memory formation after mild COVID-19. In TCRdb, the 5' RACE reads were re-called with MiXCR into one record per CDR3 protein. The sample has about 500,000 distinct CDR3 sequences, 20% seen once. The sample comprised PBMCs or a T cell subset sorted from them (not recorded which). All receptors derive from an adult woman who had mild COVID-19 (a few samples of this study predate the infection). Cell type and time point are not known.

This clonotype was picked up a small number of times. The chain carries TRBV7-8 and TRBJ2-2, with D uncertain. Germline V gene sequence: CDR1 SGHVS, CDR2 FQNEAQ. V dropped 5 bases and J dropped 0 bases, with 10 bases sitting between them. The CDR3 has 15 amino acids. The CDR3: CASSPPVSNTGELFF. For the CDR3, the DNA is TGTGCCAGCAGCCCTCCGGTCTCGAACACCGGGGAGCTGTTTTTT.

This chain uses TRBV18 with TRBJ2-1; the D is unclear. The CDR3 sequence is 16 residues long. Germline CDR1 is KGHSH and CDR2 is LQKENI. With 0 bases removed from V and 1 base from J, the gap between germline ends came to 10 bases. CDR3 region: CASSPPVTASYNEQFF. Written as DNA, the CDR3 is TGTGCCAGCTCACCACCGGTTACAGCTTCCTACAATGAGCAGTTCTTC.

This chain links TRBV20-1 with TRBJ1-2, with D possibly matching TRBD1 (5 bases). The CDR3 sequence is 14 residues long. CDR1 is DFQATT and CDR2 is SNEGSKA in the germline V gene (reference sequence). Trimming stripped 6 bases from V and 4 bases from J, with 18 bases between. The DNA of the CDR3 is TGCAGTGCCTTGACTTGGGACCGACCCTATGGCTACACCTTC. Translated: CSALTWDRPYGYTF.

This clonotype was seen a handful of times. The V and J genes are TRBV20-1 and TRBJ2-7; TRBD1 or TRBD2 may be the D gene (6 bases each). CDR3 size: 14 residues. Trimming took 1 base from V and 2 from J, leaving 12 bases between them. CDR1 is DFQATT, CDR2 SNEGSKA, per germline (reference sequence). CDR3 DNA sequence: TGCAGTGCTAGAGTCCGGGGGCGACCCTACGAGCAGTACTTC. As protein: CSARVRGRPYEQYF.

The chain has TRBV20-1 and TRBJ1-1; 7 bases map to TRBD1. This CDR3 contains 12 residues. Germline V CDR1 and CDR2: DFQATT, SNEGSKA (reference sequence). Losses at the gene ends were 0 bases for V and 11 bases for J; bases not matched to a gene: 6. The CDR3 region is CSARDEGARAFF. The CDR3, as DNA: TGCAGTGCTAGAGATGAGGGGGCGCGGGCTTTCTTT.

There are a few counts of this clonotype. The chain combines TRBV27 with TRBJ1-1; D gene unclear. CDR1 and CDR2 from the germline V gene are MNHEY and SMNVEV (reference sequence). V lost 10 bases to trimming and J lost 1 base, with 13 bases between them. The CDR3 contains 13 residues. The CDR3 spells CATQNAGNTEAFF. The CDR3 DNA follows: TGTGCCACCCAGAATGCGGGGAACACTGAAGCTTTCTTT.

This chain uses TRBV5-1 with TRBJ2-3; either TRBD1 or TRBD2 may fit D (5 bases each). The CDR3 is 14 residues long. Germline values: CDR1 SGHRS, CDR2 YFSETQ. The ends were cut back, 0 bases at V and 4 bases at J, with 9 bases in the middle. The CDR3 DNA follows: TGCGCCAGCAGCTTGGATACGGGGCCAGATACGCAGTATTTT. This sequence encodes CASSLDTGPDTQYF.

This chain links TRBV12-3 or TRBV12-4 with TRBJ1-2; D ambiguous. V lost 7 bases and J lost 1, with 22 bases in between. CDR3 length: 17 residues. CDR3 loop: CASTSERRRNINYGYTF. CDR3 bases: TGTGCCAGCACCTCGGAGAGGCGAAGGAACATTAACTATGGCTACACCTTC.

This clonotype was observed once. CDR3 bases: TGTGCCAGCAGTTTTATAGCGTCCCCGGAGCTGTTTTTT. The encoded protein is CASSFIASPELFF. The chain carries TRBV12-3 or TRBV12-4 and TRBJ2-2; D is perhaps TRBD2 (5 bases). V dropped 3 bases and J dropped 10 bases, with 12 bases sitting between them. The length of the CDR3 is 13 residues.

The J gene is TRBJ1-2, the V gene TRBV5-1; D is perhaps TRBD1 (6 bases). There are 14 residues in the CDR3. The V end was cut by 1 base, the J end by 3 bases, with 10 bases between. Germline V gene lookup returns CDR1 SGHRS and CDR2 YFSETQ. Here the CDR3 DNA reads TGCGCCAGCAGCTTGACACCAGGGGACTATGGCTACACCTTC. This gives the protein CASSLTPGDYGYTF. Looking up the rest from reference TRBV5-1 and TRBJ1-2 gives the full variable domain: KAGVTQTPRYLIKTRGQQVTLSCSPISGHRSVSWYQQTPGQGLQFLFEYFSETQRNKGNFPGRFSGRQFSNSRSEMNVSTLELGDSALYLCASSLTPGDYGYTFGSGTRLTVV.

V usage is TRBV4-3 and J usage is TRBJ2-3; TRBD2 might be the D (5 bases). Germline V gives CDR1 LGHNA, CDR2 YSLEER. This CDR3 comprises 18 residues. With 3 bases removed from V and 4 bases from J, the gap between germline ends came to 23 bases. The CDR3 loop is CASSHLVRPGSGSDTQYF. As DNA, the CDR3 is TGCGCCAGCAGCCACCTAGTTCGGCCGGGATCCGGCTCAGATACGCAGTATTTT.

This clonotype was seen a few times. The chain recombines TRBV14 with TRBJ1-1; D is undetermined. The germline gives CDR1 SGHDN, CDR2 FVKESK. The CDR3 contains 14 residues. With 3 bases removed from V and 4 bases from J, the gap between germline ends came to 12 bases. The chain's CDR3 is CASSHEQRVTEAFF. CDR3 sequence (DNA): TGTGCCAGCAGCCACGAGCAAAGGGTCACTGAAGCTTTCTTT.

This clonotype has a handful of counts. CDR3 in amino acids: CASGLELNTEAFF. The CDR3 nucleotides read TGTGCTAGTGGTTTAGAGTTGAACACTGAAGCTTTCTTT. This rearrangement joins TRBV12-5 to TRBJ1-1; D gene ambiguous. The V gene lost 3 bases and the J gene lost 0 bases, with 5 bases spanning the gap. The CDR3 covers 13 residues. From germline, CDR1 is LGHNT and CDR2 FRNRAP.

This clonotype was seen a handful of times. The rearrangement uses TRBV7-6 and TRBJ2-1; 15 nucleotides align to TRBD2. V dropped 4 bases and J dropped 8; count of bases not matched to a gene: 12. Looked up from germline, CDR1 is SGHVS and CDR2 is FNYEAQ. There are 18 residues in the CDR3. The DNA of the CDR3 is TGTGCCAGCAGCTACGGACTAGCGGGGGGGTATGTTTTCGATGAGCAGTTCTTC. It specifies CASSYGLAGGYVFDEQFF.

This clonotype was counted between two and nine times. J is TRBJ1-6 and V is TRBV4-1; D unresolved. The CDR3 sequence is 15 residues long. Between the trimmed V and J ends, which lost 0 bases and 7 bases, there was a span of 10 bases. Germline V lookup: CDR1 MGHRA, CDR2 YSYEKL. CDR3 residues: CASSQDGRLNSPLHF. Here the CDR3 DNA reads TGCGCCAGCAGCCAAGATGGGCGGCTAAATTCACCCCTCCACTTT.

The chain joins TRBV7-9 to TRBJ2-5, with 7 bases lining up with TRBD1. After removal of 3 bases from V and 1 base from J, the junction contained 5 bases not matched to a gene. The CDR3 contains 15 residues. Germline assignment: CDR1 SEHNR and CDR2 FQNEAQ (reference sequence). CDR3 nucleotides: TGTGCCAGCAGCTTCTCGAACAGGGGCCAAGAGACCCAGTACTTC. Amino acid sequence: CASSFSNRGQETQYF.

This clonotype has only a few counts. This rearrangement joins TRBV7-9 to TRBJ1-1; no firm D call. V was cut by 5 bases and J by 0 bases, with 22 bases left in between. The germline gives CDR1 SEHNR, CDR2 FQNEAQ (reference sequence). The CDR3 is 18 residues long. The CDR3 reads CASSLGLRSAGLNTEAFF. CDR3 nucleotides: TGTGCCAGCAGCCTTGGGTTGAGGTCGGCGGGGTTGAACACTGAAGCTTTCTTT.

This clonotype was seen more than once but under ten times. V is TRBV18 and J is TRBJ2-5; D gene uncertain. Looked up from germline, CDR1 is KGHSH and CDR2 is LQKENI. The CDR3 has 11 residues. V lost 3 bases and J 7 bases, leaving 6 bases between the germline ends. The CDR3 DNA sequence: TGTGCCAGCTCACCGATGGGGACCCAGTACTTC. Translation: CASSPMGTQYF. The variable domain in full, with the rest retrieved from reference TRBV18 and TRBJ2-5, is NAGVMQNPRHLVRRRGQEARLRCSPMKGHSHVYWYRQLPEEGLKFMVYLQKENIIDESGMPKERFSAEFPKEGPSILRIQQVVRGDSAAYFCASSPMGTQYFGPGTRLLVL.

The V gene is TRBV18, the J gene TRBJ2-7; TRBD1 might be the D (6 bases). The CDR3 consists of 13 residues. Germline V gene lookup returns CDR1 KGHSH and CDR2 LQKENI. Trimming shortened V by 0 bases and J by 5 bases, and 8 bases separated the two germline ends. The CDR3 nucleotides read TGTGCCAGCTCACCACCCGGGGACAACGAGCAGTACTTC. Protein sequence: CASSPPGDNEQYF.

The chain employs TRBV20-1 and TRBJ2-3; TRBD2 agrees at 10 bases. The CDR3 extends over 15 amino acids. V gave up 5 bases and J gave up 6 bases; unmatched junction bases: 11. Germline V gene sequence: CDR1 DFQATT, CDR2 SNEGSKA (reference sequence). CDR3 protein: CSAHAPGLASDTQYF. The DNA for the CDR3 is TGCAGTGCTCATGCTCCGGGACTAGCGAGTGATACGCAGTATTTT.